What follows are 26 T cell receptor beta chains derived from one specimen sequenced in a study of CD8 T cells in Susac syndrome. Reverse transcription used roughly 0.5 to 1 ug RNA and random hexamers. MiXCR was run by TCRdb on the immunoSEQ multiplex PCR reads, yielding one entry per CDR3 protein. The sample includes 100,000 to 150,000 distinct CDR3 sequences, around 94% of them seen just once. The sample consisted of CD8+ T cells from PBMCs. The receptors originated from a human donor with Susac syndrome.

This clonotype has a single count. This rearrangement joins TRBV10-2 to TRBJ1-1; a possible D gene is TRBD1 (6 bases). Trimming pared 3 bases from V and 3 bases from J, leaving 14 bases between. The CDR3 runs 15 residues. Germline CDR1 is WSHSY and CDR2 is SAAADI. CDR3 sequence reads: CASSEGGVSDTEAFF. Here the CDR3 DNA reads TGCGCCAGCAGTGAAGGGGGGGTTTCGGACACTGAAGCTTTCTTT.

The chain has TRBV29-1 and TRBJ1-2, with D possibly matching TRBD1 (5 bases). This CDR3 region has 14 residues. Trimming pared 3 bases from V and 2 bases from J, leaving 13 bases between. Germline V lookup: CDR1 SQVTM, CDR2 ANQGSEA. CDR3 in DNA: TGCAGCGTTGAGGTCGGGGGAACGAACTATGGCTACACCTTC. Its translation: CSVEVGGTNYGYTF.

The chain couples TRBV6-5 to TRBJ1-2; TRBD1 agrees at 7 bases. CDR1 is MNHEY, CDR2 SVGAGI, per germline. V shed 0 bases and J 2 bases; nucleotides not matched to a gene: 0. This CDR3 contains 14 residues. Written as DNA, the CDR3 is TGTGCCAGCAGTTACTCGGGACAGAACTATGGCTACACCTTC. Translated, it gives CASSYSGQNYGYTF.

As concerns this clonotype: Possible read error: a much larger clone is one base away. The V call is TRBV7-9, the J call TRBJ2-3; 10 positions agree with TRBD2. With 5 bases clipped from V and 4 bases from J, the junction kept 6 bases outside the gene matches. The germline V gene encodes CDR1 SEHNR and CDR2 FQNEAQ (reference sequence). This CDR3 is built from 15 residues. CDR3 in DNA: TGTGCCAGCAGCCAAGAGCGGGGGGGCCCAGATACGCAGTATTTT. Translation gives CASSQERGGPDTQYF.

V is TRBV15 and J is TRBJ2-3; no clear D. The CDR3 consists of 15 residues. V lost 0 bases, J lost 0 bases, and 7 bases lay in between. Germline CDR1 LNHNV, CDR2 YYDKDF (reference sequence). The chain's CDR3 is CATSRDRASTDTQYF. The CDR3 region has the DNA TGTGCCACCAGCAGAGATCGGGCGAGCACAGATACGCAGTATTTT.

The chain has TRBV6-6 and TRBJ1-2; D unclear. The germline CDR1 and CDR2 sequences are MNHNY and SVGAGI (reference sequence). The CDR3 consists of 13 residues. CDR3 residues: CAESYADNYGYTF. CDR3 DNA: TGTGCGGAAAGTTACGCGGATAACTATGGCTACACCTTC.

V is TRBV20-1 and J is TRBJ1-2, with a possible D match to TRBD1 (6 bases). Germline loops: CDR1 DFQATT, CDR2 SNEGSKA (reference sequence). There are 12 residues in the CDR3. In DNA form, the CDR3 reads TGCAGCAGGACAGCTTATGAGGGTGGCTACACCTTC. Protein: CSRTAYEGGYTF.

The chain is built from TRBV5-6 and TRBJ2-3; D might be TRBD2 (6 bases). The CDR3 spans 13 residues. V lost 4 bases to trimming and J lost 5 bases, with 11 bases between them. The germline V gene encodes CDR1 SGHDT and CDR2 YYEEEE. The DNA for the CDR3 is TGTGCCAGCAGCCCAAATAGCGGAGATACGCAGTATTTT. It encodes CASSPNSGDTQYF.

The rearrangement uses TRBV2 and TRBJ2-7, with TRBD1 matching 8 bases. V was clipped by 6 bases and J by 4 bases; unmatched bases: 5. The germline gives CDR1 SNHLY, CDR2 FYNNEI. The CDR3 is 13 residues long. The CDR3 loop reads CASRVGQGYEQYF. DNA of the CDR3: TGTGCCAGCAGAGTCGGACAGGGTTACGAGCAGTACTTC.

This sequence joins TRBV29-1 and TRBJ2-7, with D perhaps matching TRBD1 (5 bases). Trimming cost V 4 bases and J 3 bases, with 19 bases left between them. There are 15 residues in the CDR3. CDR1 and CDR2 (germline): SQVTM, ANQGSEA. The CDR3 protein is CSVVGSHAGLYEQYF. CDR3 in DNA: TGCAGCGTTGTTGGGTCCCACGCAGGGCTCTACGAGCAGTACTTC.

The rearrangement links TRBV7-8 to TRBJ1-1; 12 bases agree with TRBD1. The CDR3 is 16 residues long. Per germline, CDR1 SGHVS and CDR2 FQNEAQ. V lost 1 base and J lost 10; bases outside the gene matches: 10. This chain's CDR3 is CASSLVGTGGAGRAFF. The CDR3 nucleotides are TGTGCCAGCAGCTTAGTTGGGACAGGGGGCGCCGGGCGAGCTTTCTTT.

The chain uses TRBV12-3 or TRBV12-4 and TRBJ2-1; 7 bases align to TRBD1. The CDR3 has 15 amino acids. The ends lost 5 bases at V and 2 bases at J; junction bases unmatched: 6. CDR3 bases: TGTGCCAGCAGTGCAGACAGGGACACCTACAATGAGCAGTTCTTC. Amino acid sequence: CASSADRDTYNEQFF.

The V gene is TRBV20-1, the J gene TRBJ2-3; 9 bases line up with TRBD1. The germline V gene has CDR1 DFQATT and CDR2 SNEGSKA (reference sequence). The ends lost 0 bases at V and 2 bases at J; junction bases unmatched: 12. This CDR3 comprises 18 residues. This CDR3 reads CSARDPQGAALSTDTQYF. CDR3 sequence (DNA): TGCAGTGCTAGAGATCCACAGGGGGCCGCGTTATCCACAGATACGCAGTATTTT.

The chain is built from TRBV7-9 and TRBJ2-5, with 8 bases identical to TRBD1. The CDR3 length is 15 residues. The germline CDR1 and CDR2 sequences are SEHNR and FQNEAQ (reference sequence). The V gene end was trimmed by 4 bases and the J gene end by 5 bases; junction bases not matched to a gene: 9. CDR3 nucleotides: TGTGCCAGCAGCTCTCGGACAGGGACTCAGGAGACCCAGTACTTC. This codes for CASSSRTGTQETQYF.

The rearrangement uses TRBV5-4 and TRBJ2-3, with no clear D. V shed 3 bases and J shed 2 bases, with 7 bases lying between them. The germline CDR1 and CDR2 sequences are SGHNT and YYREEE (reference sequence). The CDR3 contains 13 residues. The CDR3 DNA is TGTGCCAGCAGCTCTCGGGTCACAGATACGCAGTATTTT. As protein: CASSSRVTDTQYF.

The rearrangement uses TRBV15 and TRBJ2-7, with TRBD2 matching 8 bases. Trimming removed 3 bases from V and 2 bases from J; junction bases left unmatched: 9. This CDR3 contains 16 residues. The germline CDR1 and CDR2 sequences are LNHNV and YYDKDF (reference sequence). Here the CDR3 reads CATSSLVGSGAYEQYF. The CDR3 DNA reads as TGTGCCACCAGCAGCCTCGTTGGTAGCGGGGCCTACGAGCAGTACTTC.

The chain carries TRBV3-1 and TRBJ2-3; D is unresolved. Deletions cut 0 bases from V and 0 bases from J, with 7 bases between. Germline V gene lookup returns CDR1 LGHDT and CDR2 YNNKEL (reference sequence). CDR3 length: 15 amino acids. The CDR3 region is CASSQEFGSTDTQYF. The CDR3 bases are TGTGCCAGCAGCCAAGAGTTCGGCAGCACAGATACGCAGTATTTT.

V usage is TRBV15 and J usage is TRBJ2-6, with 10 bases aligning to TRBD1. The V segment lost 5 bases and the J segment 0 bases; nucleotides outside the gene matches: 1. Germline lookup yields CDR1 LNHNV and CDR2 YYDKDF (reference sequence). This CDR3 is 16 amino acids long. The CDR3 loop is CATSGTGDSGANVLTF. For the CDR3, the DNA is TGTGCCACCAGCGGGACAGGGGACTCTGGGGCCAACGTCCTGACTTTC.

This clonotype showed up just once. The CDR3 loop reads CASSRPGVENTEAFF. CDR3 nucleotides: TGTGCCAGCAGCCGTCCAGGGGTCGAGAACACTGAAGCTTTCTTT. The chain has TRBV3-1 and TRBJ1-1; the D gene is possibly TRBD1 (6 bases). The V gene's germline CDR1 is LGHDT and CDR2 YNNKEL (reference sequence). V dropped 4 bases and J dropped 1 base, with 13 bases sitting between them. The CDR3 covers 15 residues.

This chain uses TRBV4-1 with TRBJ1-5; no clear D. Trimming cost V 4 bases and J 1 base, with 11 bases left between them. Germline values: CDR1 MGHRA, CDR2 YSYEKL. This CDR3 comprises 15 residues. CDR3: CASSPGGRSNQPQHF. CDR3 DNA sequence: TGCGCCAGCAGCCCTGGAGGGCGGAGCAATCAGCCCCAGCATTTT.

The CDR3 DNA sequence: TGCAGTGCCTATGGGACTAGAGCGGAAGAGCAGTACTTC. Translating it yields CSAYGTRAEEQYF. V usage is TRBV20-1 and J usage is TRBJ2-7, with 8 bases identical to TRBD2. The V gene's germline CDR1 is DFQATT and CDR2 SNEGSKA (reference sequence). The CDR3 is 13 amino acids. Unmatched junction bases numbered 11, after V lost 6 bases and J lost 7 bases.

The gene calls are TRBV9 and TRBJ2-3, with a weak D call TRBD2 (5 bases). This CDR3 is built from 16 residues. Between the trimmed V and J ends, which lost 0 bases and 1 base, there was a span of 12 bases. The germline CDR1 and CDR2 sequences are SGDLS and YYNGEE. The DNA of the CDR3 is TGTGCCAGCAGCGTAGTAGGAGCCGGGGGCACAGATACGCAGTATTTT. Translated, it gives CASSVVGAGGTDTQYF.

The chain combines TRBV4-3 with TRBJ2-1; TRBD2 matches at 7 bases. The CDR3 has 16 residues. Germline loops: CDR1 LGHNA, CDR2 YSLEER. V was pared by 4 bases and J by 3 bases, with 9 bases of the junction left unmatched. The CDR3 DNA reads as TGCGCCAGCAGCCGCGCGAGTACTAGCGACTACAATGAGCAGTTCTTC. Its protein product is CASSRASTSDYNEQFF.

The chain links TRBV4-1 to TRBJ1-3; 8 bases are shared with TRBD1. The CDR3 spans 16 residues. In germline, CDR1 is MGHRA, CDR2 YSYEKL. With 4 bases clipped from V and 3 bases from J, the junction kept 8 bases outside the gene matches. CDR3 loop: CASSPWTGLGGNTIYF. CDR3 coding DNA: TGCGCCAGCAGCCCCTGGACAGGGCTGGGTGGAAACACCATATATTTT.

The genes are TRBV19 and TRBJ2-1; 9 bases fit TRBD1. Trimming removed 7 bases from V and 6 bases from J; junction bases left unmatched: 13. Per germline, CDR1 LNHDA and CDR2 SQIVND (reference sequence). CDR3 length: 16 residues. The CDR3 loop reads CASTLTGTGFSNEQFF. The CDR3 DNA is TGTGCCAGTACCCTCACCGGGACAGGGTTTTCCAATGAGCAGTTCTTC.

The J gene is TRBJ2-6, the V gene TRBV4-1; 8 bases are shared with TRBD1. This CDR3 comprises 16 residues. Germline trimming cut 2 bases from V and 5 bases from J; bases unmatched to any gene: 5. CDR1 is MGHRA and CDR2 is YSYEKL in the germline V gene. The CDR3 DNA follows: TGCGCCAGCAGCCAACCGGACAGGGCTAGGGCCAACGTCCTGACTTTC. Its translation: CASSQPDRARANVLTF.